This TCR beta chain was sequenced during a study of T-cell reconstitution after alpha-beta-depleted transplantation in children. Study-level results: Surviving recipient T cells and thymic progenitors accounted for the high day-60 TCRbeta diversity observed in some patients. Fresh T-cell production supplied most of the T-cell counts and diversity seen one year after transplant.

The TCRbeta library was prepared with unique molecular identifiers. TCRdb used MiXCR to reprocess the PCR reads, holding one entry per CDR3 protein. The top ten clones hold about 41% of a sample with roughly 340,000 distinct CDR3 sequences, about a sixth of them seen once. Concerning this clonotype itself: The target antigen is unknown.

The J segment lost 8 bases and the V segment lost 9 bases, leaving 7 bases of the junction unmatched. The CDR3 covers 14 residues. Germline lookup yields CDR1 KGHDR and CDR2 SFDVKD. The sample consisted of PBMCs, mostly from graft donor cells, taken 360 days after TCRalphabeta/CD19-depleted stem cell transplant. The sequence was collected from a male patient aged 2-15 years who had a stem cell transplant for acute lymphoblastic leukemia, so the T cells may come from the graft donor. The chain combines TRBV24-1 with TRBJ2-1, with 12 nucleotides matching TRBD1. This CDR3 reads CATGPGQGADEQFF. The CDR3 DNA follows: TGTGCCACCGGACCGGGACAGGGGGCCGATGAGCAGTTCTTC.